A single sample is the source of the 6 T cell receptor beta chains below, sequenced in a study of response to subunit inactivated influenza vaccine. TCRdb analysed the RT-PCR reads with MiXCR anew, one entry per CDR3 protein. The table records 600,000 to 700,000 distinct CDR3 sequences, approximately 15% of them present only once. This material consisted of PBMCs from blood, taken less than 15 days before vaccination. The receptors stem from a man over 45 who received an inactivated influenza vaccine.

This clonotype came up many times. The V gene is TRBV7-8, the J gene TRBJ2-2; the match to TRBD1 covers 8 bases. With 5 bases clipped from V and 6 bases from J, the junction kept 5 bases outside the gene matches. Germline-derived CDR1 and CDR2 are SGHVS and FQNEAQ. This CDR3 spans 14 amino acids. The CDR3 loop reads CASSTRQGSGELFF. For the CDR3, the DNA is TGTGCCAGCAGCACCCGACAGGGGTCCGGGGAGCTGTTTTTT.

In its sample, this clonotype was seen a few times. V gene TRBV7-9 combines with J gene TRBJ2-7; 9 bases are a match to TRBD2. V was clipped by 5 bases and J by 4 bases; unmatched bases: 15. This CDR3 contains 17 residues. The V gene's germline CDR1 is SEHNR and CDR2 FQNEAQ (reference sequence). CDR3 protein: CASSHIGVAGDTYEQYF. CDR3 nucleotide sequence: TGTGCCAGCAGCCACATCGGGGTAGCGGGAGATACGTACGAGCAGTACTTC. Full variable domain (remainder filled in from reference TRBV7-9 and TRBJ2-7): DTGVSQNPRHKITKRGQNVTFRCDPISEHNRLYWYRQTLGQGPEFLTYFQNEAQLEKSRLLSDRFSAERPKGSFSTLEIQRTEQGDSAMYLCASSHIGVAGDTYEQYFGPGTRLTVT.

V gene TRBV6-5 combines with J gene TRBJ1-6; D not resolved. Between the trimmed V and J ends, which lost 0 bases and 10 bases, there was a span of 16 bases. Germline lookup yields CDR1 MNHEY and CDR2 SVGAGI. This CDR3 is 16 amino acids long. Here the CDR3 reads CASSYSGYGLGSPLHF. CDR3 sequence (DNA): TGTGCCAGCAGTTACTCGGGTTATGGGTTAGGATCACCCCTCCACTTT.

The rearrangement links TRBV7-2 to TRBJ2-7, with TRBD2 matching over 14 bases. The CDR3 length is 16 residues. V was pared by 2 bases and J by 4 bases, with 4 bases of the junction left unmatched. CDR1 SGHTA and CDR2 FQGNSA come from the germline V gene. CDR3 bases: TGTGCCAGCAGCTTAAGGCGGACTAGCGGGGGGTACGAGCAGTACTTC. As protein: CASSLRRTSGGYEQYF.

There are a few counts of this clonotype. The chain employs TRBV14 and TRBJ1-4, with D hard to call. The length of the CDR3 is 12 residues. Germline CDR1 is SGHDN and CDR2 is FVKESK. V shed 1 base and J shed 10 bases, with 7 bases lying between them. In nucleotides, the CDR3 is TGTGCCAGCAGCCAAGTTGGCGGAAAACTGTTTTTT. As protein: CASSQVGGKLFF.

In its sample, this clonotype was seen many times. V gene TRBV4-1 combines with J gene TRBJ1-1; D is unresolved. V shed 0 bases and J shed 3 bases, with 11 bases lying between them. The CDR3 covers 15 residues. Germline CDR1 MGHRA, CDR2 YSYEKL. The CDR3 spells CASSQDQVVYTEAFF. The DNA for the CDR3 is TGCGCCAGCAGCCAAGATCAGGTGGTGTACACTGAAGCTTTCTTT.